This paragraph covers one T cell receptor (beta chain) sequence. This specimen comes from a study of T cell changes during pregnancy in multiple sclerosis. Per germline, CDR1 SGHVS and CDR2 FQNEAQ. The CDR3 length is 17 residues. The junction had 10 bases not matched to a gene; V was cut back by 5 bases and J by 0 bases. Sequenced by immunoSEQ multiplex PCR; TCRdb stores in-frame clones only, minus some. The sample shows tens of thousands of clones, 92% of them seen only once. The sample here was peripheral blood, taken in the first trimester of pregnancy. The clonotype was recovered from a female donor with multiple sclerosis, enrolled in a pregnancy study. This chain connects TRBV7-8 to TRBJ2-1; 7 positions match TRBD2. The CDR3 DNA follows: TGTGCCAGCAGCCTTACTGGAAGCGGGACCTCCTACAATGAGCAGTTCTTC. Translating it yields CASSLTGSGTSYNEQFF.